The rows below give T cell receptor beta chains drawn from one sample of a study of T-cell memory formation after mild COVID-19. In TCRdb, the 5' RACE reads were re-called with MiXCR into one record per CDR3 protein. The sample holds some 68,000 distinct CDR3 sequences; 16% are singletons and the top ten take roughly 30%. What was sequenced was PBMCs or a T cell subset sorted from them (not recorded which). These TCRs come from an adult woman who had mild COVID-19 (a few samples of this study predate the infection). Cell type and time point are not known. CDR3s include the opening cysteine and the closing phenylalanine or tryptophan. The D gene is left open where the match is weak. Part of the rows lack a size; the others show once, few, many or a class for expanded clones.

V: TRBV29-1; size: few; D: TRBD1; J: TRBJ1-2; CDR3: CSVPQGDYGYTF; DNA: TGCAGCGTACCACAGGGGGATTATGGCTACACCTTC
V: TRBV27; size: few; D: TRBD1; J: TRBJ2-7; CDR3: CASSLRDREGQQYF; DNA: TGTGCCAGCAGTCTCCGGGACAGGGAGGGACAGCAGTACTTC
V: TRBV10-3; size: NA; D: NA; J: TRBJ2-3; CDR3: CAISESVGGPGDTQYF; DNA: TGTGCCATCAGTGAGTCTGTGGGAGGTCCCGGAGATACGCAGTATTTT
V: TRBV6-1; size: few; D: TRBD1; J: TRBJ2-3; CDR3: CASSEGQGPFTDTQYF; DNA: TGTGCCAGCAGTGAAGGACAGGGACCTTTCACAGATACGCAGTATTTT
V: TRBV7-8; size: NA; D: NA; J: TRBJ2-1; CDR3: CASSSAEQVNEQFF; DNA: TGTGCCAGCAGCTCCGCCGAGCAGGTCAATGAGCAGTTCTTC
V: TRBV9; size: few; D: TRBD1; J: TRBJ1-1; CDR3: CASSPWTGPVNTEAFF; DNA: TGTGCCAGCAGCCCCTGGACAGGGCCCGTGAACACTGAAGCTTTCTTT
V: TRBV13; size: NA; D: TRBD1; J: TRBJ2-7; CDR3: CASSGSGTGGYEQYF; DNA: TGTGCCAGCAGCGGCTCCGGGACAGGGGGCTACGAGCAGTACTTC
V: TRBV5-1; size: NA; D: NA; J: TRBJ1-5; CDR3: CASSLASGNQPQHF; DNA: TGCGCCAGCAGCTTGGCCTCGGGGAATCAGCCCCAGCATTTT
V: TRBV11-3; size: few; D: TRBD2; J: TRBJ2-5; CDR3: CASSAGLAGASETQYF; DNA: TGTGCCAGCAGCGCAGGACTAGCGGGCGCCTCGGAGACCCAGTACTTC
V: TRBV7-6; size: few; D: TRBD1; J: TRBJ1-3; CDR3: CASSLGTEPGNTIYF; DNA: TGTGCCAGCAGCCTGGGGACAGAGCCTGGAAACACCATATATTTT
V: TRBV9; size: few; D: TRBD2; J: TRBJ2-1; CDR3: CASSTGTSGDSYNEQFF; DNA: TGTGCCAGCAGCACCGGGACTAGCGGGGACTCCTACAATGAGCAGTTCTTC
V: TRBV10-3; size: NA; D: TRBD1; J: TRBJ1-5; CDR3: CAISDPGQGNQPQHF; DNA: TGTGCCATCAGTGACCCAGGACAGGGCAATCAGCCCCAGCATTTT
V: TRBV7-3; size: many; D: TRBD1; J: TRBJ2-7; CDR3: CASSPTGVSYEQYF; DNA: TGTGCCAGCAGCCCCACAGGGGTGTCCTACGAGCAGTACTTC
V: TRBV6-5; size: NA; D: NA; J: TRBJ2-1; CDR3: CASSLTTGEAYNEQFF; DNA: TGTGCCAGCAGTCTGACTACAGGGGAGGCCTACAATGAGCAGTTCTTC
V: TRBV20-1; size: few; D: NA; J: TRBJ1-1; CDR3: CSATTPGGGVTNTEAFF; DNA: TGCAGTGCTACCACTCCTGGGGGAGGGGTTACGAACACTGAAGCTTTCTTT
V: TRBV7-9; size: few; D: TRBD1; J: TRBJ2-7; CDR3: CASSPQVGTGLEQYF; DNA: TGTGCCAGCAGTCCTCAGGTCGGGACAGGCCTCGAGCAGTACTTC
V: TRBV10-3; size: once; D: TRBD1; J: TRBJ1-1; CDR3: CAIGQGATEAFF; DNA: TGTGCCATCGGGCAGGGGGCCACTGAAGCTTTCTTT
V: TRBV5-1; size: NA; D: TRBD2; J: TRBJ2-7; CDR3: CASSLASGGLSYEQYF; DNA: TGCGCCAGCAGCTTGGCTAGCGGGGGGCTTTCCTACGAGCAGTACTTC
V: TRBV27; size: NA; D: TRBD2; J: TRBJ2-7; CDR3: CASSLGLAGGNTYEQYF; DNA: TGTGCCAGCAGCCTGGGACTAGCGGGAGGGAACACCTACGAGCAGTACTTC
V: TRBV20-1; size: few; D: NA; J: TRBJ1-2; CDR3: CSARDTLGRAYPYGYTF; DNA: TGCAGTGCTAGAGATACCCTCGGGAGGGCCTACCCCTATGGCTACACCTTC
V: TRBV29-1; size: many; D: TRBD1; J: TRBJ1-2; CDR3: CSVVTDRGNYGYTF; DNA: TGCAGCGTTGTCACGGACAGGGGGAACTATGGCTACACCTTC
V: TRBV6-5; size: many; D: TRBD2; J: TRBJ2-1; CDR3: CASSIGLADNEQFF; DNA: TGTGCCAGCAGTATCGGACTAGCGGACAATGAGCAGTTCTTC
V: TRBV29-1; size: NA; D: NA; J: TRBJ2-1; CDR3: CSADEGSRGLSYNEQFF; DNA: TGCAGCGCCGATGAAGGGTCTCGGGGCCTCTCCTACAATGAGCAGTTCTTC